Following are 22 T cell receptor beta chains from one sample sequenced in a study of beta chain features in type 1 diabetes. Investigators reverse transcribed all isolated RNA, so they sequenced expressed TCRB transcripts. Data came from immunoSEQ multiplex PCR; TCRdb stores just in-frame clones and leaves some out. The data show roughly 300,000 clones, with roughly 8% seen just once and around 0.44% held by the top ten. Sequencing used central memory CD4+ T cells from blood. These TCRs come from a woman under 30 in good health.

In this sample, this clone turned up many times. The V call is TRBV4-2, the J call TRBJ2-1; TRBD1 matches 9 bases. The CDR3 length is 13 residues. The V segment lost 8 bases and the J segment 5 bases; nucleotides outside the gene matches: 4. CDR1 is LGHNA and CDR2 is YNFKEQ in the germline V gene. CDR3 protein: CASGGTGNNEQFF. Here the CDR3 DNA reads TGTGCCAGCGGAGGGACAGGGAACAATGAGCAGTTCTTC.

The gene calls are TRBV19 and TRBJ2-3; 9 nucleotides line up with TRBD2. This CDR3 has 14 residues. Germline CDR1 is LNHDA and CDR2 is SQIVND (reference sequence). V dropped 4 bases and J dropped 1; count of bases not matched to a gene: 0. CDR3 loop: CASSKREGTDTQYF. The CDR3 region has the DNA TGTGCCAGTAGTAAGCGGGAGGGCACAGATACGCAGTATTTT.

The sample holds a few counts of this clone. V usage is TRBV7-2 and J usage is TRBJ2-1, with TRBD2 as a possible D gene (6 bases). The CDR3 has 15 residues. Germline CDR1 and CDR2: SGHTA and FQGNSA. V lost 1 base, J lost 3 bases, and 10 bases lay in between. CDR3 in amino acids: CASSLDGDFYNEQFF. CDR3 coding DNA: TGTGCCAGCAGCTTAGATGGGGACTTCTACAATGAGCAGTTCTTC.

In this sample, this clone turned up a few times. The chain employs TRBV20-1 and TRBJ1-5; no clear D. This CDR3 comprises 9 residues. CDR1 is DFQATT, CDR2 SNEGSKA, per germline (reference sequence). The V gene lost 6 bases and the J gene lost 9 bases, with 6 bases spanning the gap. The CDR3: CSAETPQHF. As DNA, the CDR3 is TGCAGTGCCGAGACGCCCCAGCATTTT.

The rearrangement uses TRBV7-2 and TRBJ2-4; 8 bases line up with TRBD2. After removal of 5 bases from V and 1 base from J, the junction contained 4 bases not matched to a gene. The germline V gene encodes CDR1 SGHTA and CDR2 FQGNSA. CDR3 length: 15 amino acids. The CDR3 nucleotides read TGTGCCAGCAGCCCGGGGGGGACGGCCAAAAACATTCAGTACTTC. It yields the protein CASSPGGTAKNIQYF.

J is TRBJ1-5 and V is TRBV6-1, with TRBD1 as a possible D gene (5 bases). The CDR3 covers 16 residues. V shed 2 bases and J shed 3 bases, with 14 bases lying between them. The germline CDR1 and CDR2 sequences are MNHNS and SASEGT. The DNA of the CDR3 is TGTGCCAGCAGTGAAAGGGGAGTGGGGCCCAATCAGCCCCAGCATTTT. Protein: CASSERGVGPNQPQHF.

This clone was detected only a few times. The rearrangement uses TRBV5-4 and TRBJ2-7, with TRBD2 identical over 12 bases. Germline CDR1 and CDR2: SGHNT and YYREEE (reference sequence). The CDR3 totals 18 residues. V trimming: 6 bases; J trimming: 0 bases; junction bases outside the gene matches: 13. The CDR3 here is CASIRRGLAGVSSYEQYF. CDR3 bases: TGTGCCAGCATCCGGAGGGGACTAGCGGGCGTCAGCTCCTACGAGCAGTACTTC.

The gene calls are TRBV5-1 and TRBJ2-2, with a weak D call TRBD2 (5 bases). CDR1 SGHRS and CDR2 YFSETQ come from the germline V gene. V was shortened by 7 bases and J by 5 bases, with 12 bases between the two germline ends. The CDR3 spans 13 residues. CDR3 DNA sequence: TGCGCCAGCGCACCCGGGAATACCGGGGAGCTGTTTTTT. Translating it yields CASAPGNTGELFF.

The J gene is TRBJ2-5, the V gene TRBV19, with D perhaps TRBD1 or TRBD2 (6 bases each). Germline V gives CDR1 LNHDA, CDR2 SQIVND (reference sequence). V was pared by 5 bases and J by 6 bases, with 19 bases between. CDR3 length: 15 residues. CDR3 amino acids: CASSPWGAGRQTQYF. As DNA, the CDR3 is TGTGCCAGTAGTCCTTGGGGGGCGGGCAGGCAGACCCAGTACTTC.

Regarding this clone: This likely reflects a read error, since a far larger clone is one base away. This chain joins TRBV6-6 and TRBJ2-6; no clear D. The CDR3 length is 14 residues. V lost 4 bases and J lost 0, with 4 bases in between. Per germline, CDR1 MNHNY and CDR2 SVGAGI (reference sequence). CDR3 sequence reads: CASSFLSGANVLTF. In nucleotides, the CDR3 is TGTGCCAGCAGTTTTCTCTCTGGGGCCAACGTCCTGACTTTC.

This clone has only a few counts. The chain carries TRBV28 and TRBJ2-6; D call uncertain. V was pared by 4 bases and J by 0 bases, with 10 bases between. The germline CDR1 and CDR2 sequences are MDHEN and SYDVKM. CDR3 size: 16 residues. CDR3 loop: CASSSAVSSGANVLTF. DNA for the CDR3: TGTGCCAGCAGTTCCGCTGTCAGCTCTGGGGCCAACGTCCTGACTTTC.

This clone was seen just once. V and J are TRBV7-2 and TRBJ1-4, with 8 nucleotides matching TRBD1. This CDR3 has 15 residues. Germline loops: CDR1 SGHTA, CDR2 FQGNSA. Trimming cost V 5 bases and J 6 bases; bases outside gene matches: 8. The CDR3 loop reads CASSNRQGNYEKLFF. As DNA, the CDR3 is TGTGCCAGCAGCAACCGACAGGGGAACTATGAAAAACTGTTTTTT.

The table lists this clone with many counts. The chain uses TRBV7-2 and TRBJ2-5, with 7 bases aligning to TRBD2. This CDR3 has 15 amino acids. The J segment lost 1 base and the V segment lost 6 bases, leaving 8 bases of the junction unmatched. The germline V gene encodes CDR1 SGHTA and CDR2 FQGNSA. This chain's CDR3 is CASRSVSGFQETQYF. CDR3 bases: TGTGCCAGCAGGTCCGTTAGCGGGTTCCAAGAGACCCAGTACTTC.

The V and J genes are TRBV2 and TRBJ1-5; 10 bases line up with TRBD1. Trimming at V came to 5 bases and at J to 7 bases, leaving 5 bases not matched to a gene. CDR1 and CDR2 (germline): SNHLY, FYNNEI. This CDR3 spans 14 amino acids. The CDR3 protein is CASSRQGAPQPQHF. CDR3 bases: TGTGCCAGCAGTAGACAGGGGGCACCCCAGCCCCAGCATTTT.

This clone was picked up a small number of times. The chain employs TRBV28 and TRBJ2-2, with 8 nucleotides matching TRBD1. The CDR3 is made up of 15 amino acids. Unmatched junction bases numbered 2, after V lost 5 bases and J lost 0 bases. Germline V gives CDR1 MDHEN, CDR2 SYDVKM. DNA for the CDR3: TGTGCCAGCAGTCAGGGGGCAGCGAACACCGGGGAGCTGTTTTTT. Translated, it gives CASSQGAANTGELFF.

This clone was observed a few times. This sample also contains other DNA sequences that code for the same CDR3. CDR3 residues: CASSLAGTGTYEQYF. The DNA for the CDR3 is TGTGCCAGCAGCCTGGCTGGGACAGGGACCTACGAGCAGTACTTC. This chain uses TRBV7-2 with TRBJ2-7, with 9 positions matching TRBD1. CDR1 and CDR2 (germline): SGHTA, FQGNSA. V shed 5 bases and J 2 bases; nucleotides not matched to a gene: 7. This CDR3 spans 15 amino acids.

There are a few counts of this clone. The CDR3 DNA reads as TGTGCCAGCAGCTCTGGGGGAATCCTAAAGGGACGCACTGAAGCTTTCTTT. It specifies CASSSGGILKGRTEAFF. J is TRBJ1-1 and V is TRBV11-2, with D possibly TRBD1 on 5 matching bases. In germline, CDR1 is SGHAT, CDR2 FQNNGV. V was clipped by 4 bases and J by 4 bases, with 22 bases between them. The CDR3 is made up of 17 amino acids.

This clone turned up a few times. The same CDR3 also results from other DNA sequences found in this sample. The chain is built from TRBV7-2 and TRBJ2-5; 8 positions match TRBD2. J was trimmed by 5 bases and V by 8 bases; bases with no gene match: 7. CDR1 and CDR2 from the germline V gene are SGHTA and FQGNSA. The CDR3 runs 13 residues. CDR3 DNA sequence: TGTGCCAGCTCTCCCGGGAGGGGGGAGACCCAGTACTTC. Encoded protein: CASSPGRGETQYF.

A remark on this clone: An end of the junction differs from the germline gene, which may be a read error. The V call is TRBV7-7, the J call TRBJ2-1; D possibly corresponds to TRBD2 (6 bases). The CDR3 runs 17 residues. The V gene's germline CDR1 is SSHAT and CDR2 FNYEAQ (reference sequence). The CDR3 DNA reads TGTGCTAGCAGCTTAGCGCCCGTCGGGAGCTCCTACAATGAGCAGTTCTTC. Translating it yields CASSLAPVGSSYNEQFF. The full variable domain, its missing parts supplied by reference TRBV7-7 and TRBJ2-1, is GAGVSQSPRYKVTKRGQDVTLRCDPISSHATLYWYQQALGQGPEFLTYFNYEAQPDKSGLPSDRFSAERPEGSISTLTIQRTEQRDSAMYRCASSLAPVGSSYNEQFFGPGTRLTVL.

This CDR3 reads CASSTRTSGHPDTQYF. The DNA for the CDR3 is TGTGCCAGCAGCACCCGGACTAGCGGGCATCCAGATACGCAGTATTTT. The rearrangement joins TRBV7-2 to TRBJ2-3, with 11 bases identical to TRBD2. CDR1 SGHTA and CDR2 FQGNSA come from the germline V gene. Trimming cost V 5 bases and J 4 bases; bases outside gene matches: 8. This CDR3 spans 16 amino acids.

The gene calls are TRBV7-2 and TRBJ2-7; D is perhaps TRBD1 (6 bases). This CDR3 contains 16 residues. Trimming removed 0 bases at V and 9 bases at J, with 21 bases between. Germline CDR1 SGHTA, CDR2 FQGNSA. The CDR3 sequence: CASSLAEQGSLRPQYF. In nucleotides, the CDR3 is TGTGCCAGCAGCTTAGCGGAACAGGGTTCTCTACGACCGCAGTACTTC.

This clone occurred a few times. The chain is built from TRBV6-1 and TRBJ2-1, with 9 bases lining up with TRBD2. CDR3 length: 13 residues. V shed 8 bases, J shed 6 bases, and the junction held 5 bases outside the gene matches. Per germline, CDR1 MNHNS and CDR2 SASEGT. For the CDR3, the DNA is TGTGCCAGCCCCGCGGGAGGGCTCAATGAGCAGTTCTTC. Translating gives CASPAGGLNEQFF.